Shown below are 10 T cell receptor beta chains from a single sample sequenced in a study of blood T cell repertoires in COVID-19. The table came from immunoSEQ multiplex PCR; TCRdb's copy has only in-frame clones and leaves some out. The repertoire holds roughly 50,000 clones, 75% to 95% seen once, with 8.4% in the top ten. The specimen sequenced was peripheral blood. These receptors were obtained from a woman in her thirties or forties with active COVID-19.

This clone was recorded once. The chain recombines TRBV10-3 with TRBJ2-2; D is possibly TRBD2 (5 bases). Germline V gene sequence: CDR1 ENHRY, CDR2 SYGVKD. CDR3 length equals 15 residues. V was trimmed by 4 bases and J by 8 bases, leaving 17 bases between them. CDR3 nucleotide sequence: TGTGCCATCAGTGTCCCTAGCCCTGGGGTAGGGGAGCTGTTTTTT. It specifies CAISVPSPGVGELFF.

V gene TRBV18 combines with J gene TRBJ2-6; the match to TRBD1 covers 7 bases. This CDR3 is 15 amino acids long. V gave up 1 base and J gave up 4 bases; unmatched junction bases: 1. Germline lookup yields CDR1 KGHSH and CDR2 LQKENI. CDR3 sequence: CASSPQGAGANVLTF. The CDR3 DNA reads as TGTGCCAGCTCACCACAGGGGGCCGGGGCCAACGTCCTGACTTTC.

The rearrangement uses TRBV4-2 and TRBJ2-1, with TRBD2 identical over 12 bases. Per the germline V gene, CDR1 is LGHNA and CDR2 is YNFKEQ. The CDR3 sequence is 16 residues long. Trimming at V came to 5 bases and at J to 7 bases, leaving 9 bases not matched to a gene. The CDR3 loop reads CASSVRLAGEANEQFF. The DNA of the CDR3 is TGTGCCAGCAGCGTTCGACTAGCGGGGGAAGCAAATGAGCAGTTCTTC.

The rearrangement links TRBV6-5 to TRBJ1-2; D gene unclear. This CDR3 contains 13 residues. CDR1 and CDR2 (germline): MNHEY, SVGAGI. Trimming removed 8 bases from V and 3 bases from J, with 13 bases in between. CDR3 protein: CASSDGLYYGYTF. The CDR3 DNA reads TGTGCCAGCTCAGACGGACTTTACTATGGCTACACCTTC.

This rearrangement joins TRBV11-2 to TRBJ1-6, with TRBD1 as a possible D gene (5 bases). Trimming cost V 3 bases and J 7 bases, with 13 bases left between them. CDR1 and CDR2 (germline): SGHAT, FQNNGV. The CDR3 spans 15 residues. The CDR3 sequence: CASSFAGGMNSPLHF. The DNA for the CDR3 is TGTGCCAGCAGCTTCGCGGGGGGGATGAATTCACCCCTCCACTTT.

The chain employs TRBV6-5 and TRBJ1-1; the D gene is possibly TRBD1 (5 bases). Trimming removed 10 bases at V and 1 base at J, with 19 bases between. Per the germline V gene, CDR1 is MNHEY and CDR2 is SVGAGI. The CDR3 is 15 amino acids. The DNA of the CDR3 is TGTGCCAAACAGGTTGTTTTGTGCGAGAACACTGAAGCTTTCTTT. Translating it yields CAKQVVLCENTEAFF.

The CDR3 loop is CASSESRKGETQYF. For the CDR3, the DNA is TGCGCCAGCAGTGAGTCACGCAAGGGGGAGACCCAGTACTTC. The rearrangement joins TRBV10-1 to TRBJ2-5; tentative D call: TRBD1 (5 bases). Germline values: CDR1 WNHNN, CDR2 SYGVQD (reference sequence). The CDR3 covers 14 residues. Trimming took off 0 bases at V and 5 bases at J, with 10 bases between the two ends.

V is TRBV3-1 (or the pseudogene TRBV3-2) and J is TRBJ2-7, with D tentatively TRBD1 (5 bases). Trimming cost V 1 base and J 4 bases, with 11 bases left between them. The V gene's germline CDR1 is LGHDT and CDR2 YNNKEL (reference sequence). The CDR3 is 14 residues long. The CDR3 is CASSQGADRYEQYF. The CDR3 DNA follows: TGTGCCAGCAGCCAAGGGGCTGACAGATACGAGCAGTACTTC.

This sequence joins TRBV29-1 and TRBJ1-1, with TRBD1 as a possible D gene (6 bases). The CDR3 is made up of 15 amino acids. V shed 3 bases and J shed 3 bases, with 17 bases lying between them. Germline CDR1 reads SQVTM; CDR2 reads ANQGSEA. The CDR3 sequence is CSVEERGLRYTEAFF. CDR3 in DNA: TGCAGCGTTGAGGAAAGGGGGTTAAGGTACACTGAAGCTTTCTTT.

The J gene is TRBJ1-4, the V gene TRBV7-9; D is uncertain. The CDR3 totals 14 residues. CDR1 and CDR2 (germline): SEHNR, FQNEAQ (reference sequence). V dropped 6 bases and J dropped 4 bases, with 12 bases sitting between them. CDR3 in amino acids: CASSPGGYNEKLFF. The CDR3 DNA is TGTGCCAGCAGTCCCGGAGGTTATAATGAAAAACTGTTTTTT.